Following are 8 T cell receptor beta chains from one sample sequenced in a study of regulatory T cells in long-lasting Graves disease. Construction of the TCR beta libraries employed iRepertoire HTBI primers in conjunction with Arm-PCR of CDR3 regions. TCRdb reanalysed the multiplex PCR reads using MiXCR and keeps one entry per CDR3 protein. The table shows 400,000 to 500,000 distinct CDR3 sequences, with 15% occurring only once. Sample time point: newly diagnosed GD, antithyroid drugs for less than 3 months. Isolated PBMC RNA provided the starting material for the TCR library. A further study also used this sample, focusing on T cells in Graves' hyperthyroidism and ophthalmopathy.

The starting material was peripheral blood mononuclear cells (PBMCs), obtained at new diagnosis, from a patient treated with antithyroid drugs. All receptors derive from a woman aged 40 to 55 with Graves disease.

This clonotype showed up many times. The chain links TRBV15 to TRBJ2-3, with TRBD2 matching over 9 bases. This CDR3 region has 17 residues. Trimming removed 0 bases from V and 8 bases from J; junction bases left unmatched: 12. From germline, CDR1 is LNHNV and CDR2 YYDKDF (reference sequence). The DNA of the CDR3 is TGTGCCACCAGCAGAGACCCGACTAGCGGCTCACCTTTTACGCAGTATTTT. It encodes CATSRDPTSGSPFTQYF.

To note about this clonotype: A far larger clone differs by one base, so this is likely a read error. This rearrangement joins TRBV11-2 to TRBJ2-7; D possibly uses TRBD1 or TRBD2 (5 bases each). The tail of the sequence fits TRBJ2-1 better, so the J call may be wrong. The length of the CDR3 is 15 residues. The germline gives CDR1 SGHAT, CDR2 FQNNGV. This CDR3 is CASRAPSGPDDEQFF. The CDR3 coding sequence is TGTGCCAGCAGAGCCCCCTCGGGACCGGACGATGAGCAGTTCTTC.

Many counts were recorded for this clonotype. V gene TRBV11-3 combines with J gene TRBJ2-1, with TRBD1 identical over 7 bases. The CDR3 loop spans 13 amino acids. Germline-derived CDR1 and CDR2 are SGHNT and YENEEA. Germline trimming cut 5 bases from V and 6 bases from J; bases unmatched to any gene: 4. The CDR3 DNA follows: TGTGCCAGCAGCACCCGGGACAGCAATGAGCAGTTCTTC. This sequence encodes CASSTRDSNEQFF.

Comments on this clonotype: A much more abundant neighbour one base away suggests this may be a read error. This chain joins TRBV7-2 and TRBJ2-2; 9 positions agree with TRBD1. This CDR3 comprises 16 residues. Germline assignment: CDR1 SGHTA and CDR2 FQGNSA. The DNA of the CDR3 is TGTGTCAGCAGCCCGCGACAGGGGGCGAACACCGGGGAGCTGTTTTTT. Its protein is CVSSPRQGANTGELFF.

This clonotype was counted at least ten times. This chain uses TRBV18 with TRBJ2-3; 8 nucleotides match TRBD2. The CDR3 extends over 16 amino acids. Looked up from germline, CDR1 is KGHSH and CDR2 is LQKENI. Trimming at V came to 4 bases and at J to 3 bases, leaving 9 bases not matched to a gene. CDR3 in DNA: TGTGCCAGCTCACTACTTTCGGGAGGGCCTACAGATACGCAGTATTTT. Encoded protein: CASSLLSGGPTDTQYF.

The chain combines TRBV27 with TRBJ2-2, with 9 bases identical to TRBD2. The V and J ends lost 5 bases and 7 bases, in that order; junction bases with no gene match: 20. Germline assignment: CDR1 MNHEY and CDR2 SMNVEV (reference sequence). The CDR3 loop spans 19 amino acids. The CDR3 bases are TGTGCCAGCAGTCCCAAACTGAACCGTAGCGGGGGCAACCACGGGGAGCTGTTTTTT. Translated, it gives CASSPKLNRSGGNHGELFF.

This clonotype was seen a handful of times. J is TRBJ2-2 and V is TRBV4-3, with D unresolved. The CDR3 extends over 17 amino acids. The V and J ends lost 0 bases and 6 bases respectively, with 17 bases between them. Germline V lookup: CDR1 LGHNA, CDR2 YSLEER. The CDR3 is CASSQDSAATSAGELFF. In DNA, the CDR3 is TGCGCCAGCAGCCAAGATTCGGCCGCAACGTCCGCCGGGGAGCTGTTTTTT.

This clonotype was detected many times. The chain joins TRBV28 to TRBJ2-1; D might be TRBD1 (5 bases). Per germline, CDR1 MDHEN and CDR2 SYDVKM. Trimming removed 3 bases at V and 7 bases at J, with 19 bases between. This CDR3 is 16 amino acids long. The DNA of the CDR3 is TGTGCCAGCAGTTTGGTCTTAGGGGCAGGAGCTAATGAGCAGTTCTTC. Its protein product is CASSLVLGAGANEQFF.